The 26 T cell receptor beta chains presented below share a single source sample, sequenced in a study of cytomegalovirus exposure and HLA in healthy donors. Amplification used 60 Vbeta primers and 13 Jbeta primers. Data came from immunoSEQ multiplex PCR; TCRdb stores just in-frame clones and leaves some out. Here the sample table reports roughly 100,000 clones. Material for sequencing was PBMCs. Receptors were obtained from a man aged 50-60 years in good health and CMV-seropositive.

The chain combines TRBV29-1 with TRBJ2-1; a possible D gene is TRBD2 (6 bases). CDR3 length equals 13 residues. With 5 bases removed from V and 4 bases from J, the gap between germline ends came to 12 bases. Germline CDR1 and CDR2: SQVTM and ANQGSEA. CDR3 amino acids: CSVTRDLYNEQFF. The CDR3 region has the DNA TGCAGCGTTACCCGGGACTTATACAATGAGCAGTTCTTC.

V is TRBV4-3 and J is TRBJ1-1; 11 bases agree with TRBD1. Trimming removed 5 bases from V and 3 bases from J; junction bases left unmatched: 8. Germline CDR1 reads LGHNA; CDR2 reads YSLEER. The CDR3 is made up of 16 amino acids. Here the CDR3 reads CASSYGTGGMDTEAFF. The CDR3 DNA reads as TGCGCCAGCAGCTATGGGACAGGGGGTATGGACACTGAAGCTTTCTTT.

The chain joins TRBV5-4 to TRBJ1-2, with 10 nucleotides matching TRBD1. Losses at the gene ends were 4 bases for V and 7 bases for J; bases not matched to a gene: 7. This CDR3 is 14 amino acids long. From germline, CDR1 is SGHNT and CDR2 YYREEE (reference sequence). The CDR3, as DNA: TGTGCCAGCAGCCCCGGGACAGGGGAATTTGGCTACACCTTC. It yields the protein CASSPGTGEFGYTF.

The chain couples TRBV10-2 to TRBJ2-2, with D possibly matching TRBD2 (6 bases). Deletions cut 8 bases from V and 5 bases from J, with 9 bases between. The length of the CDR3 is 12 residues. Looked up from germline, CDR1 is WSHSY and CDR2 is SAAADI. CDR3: CASGGRTGELFF. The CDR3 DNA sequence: TGCGCCAGCGGTGGGAGGACCGGGGAGCTGTTTTTT.

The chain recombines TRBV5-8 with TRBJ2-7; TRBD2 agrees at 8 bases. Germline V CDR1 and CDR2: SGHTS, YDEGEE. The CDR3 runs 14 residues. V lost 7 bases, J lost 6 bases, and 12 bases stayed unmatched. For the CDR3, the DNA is TGTGCCAGCCCTTGGGGACTAGATGGTAGCGAGCAGTACTTC. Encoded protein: CASPWGLDGSEQYF.

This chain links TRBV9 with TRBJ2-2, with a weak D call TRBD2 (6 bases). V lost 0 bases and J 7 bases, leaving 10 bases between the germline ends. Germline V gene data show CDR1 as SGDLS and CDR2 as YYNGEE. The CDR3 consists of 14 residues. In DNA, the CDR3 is TGTGCCAGCAGCGTAGTTAGCGGAGACGGGGAGCTGTTTTTT. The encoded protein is CASSVVSGDGELFF.

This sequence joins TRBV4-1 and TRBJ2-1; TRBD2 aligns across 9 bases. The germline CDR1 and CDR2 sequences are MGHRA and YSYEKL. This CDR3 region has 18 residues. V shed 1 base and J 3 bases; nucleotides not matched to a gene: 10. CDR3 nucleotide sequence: TGCGCCAGCAGCCAAGCGGGGACTAGCTCTGTTCTCTACAATGAGCAGTTCTTC. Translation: CASSQAGTSSVLYNEQFF.

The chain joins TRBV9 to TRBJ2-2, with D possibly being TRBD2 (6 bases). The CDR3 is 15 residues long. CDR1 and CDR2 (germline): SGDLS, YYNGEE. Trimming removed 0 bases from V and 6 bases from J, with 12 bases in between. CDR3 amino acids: CASSVVGGPSGELFF. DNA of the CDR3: TGTGCCAGCAGCGTAGTAGGAGGGCCGTCCGGGGAGCTGTTTTTT.

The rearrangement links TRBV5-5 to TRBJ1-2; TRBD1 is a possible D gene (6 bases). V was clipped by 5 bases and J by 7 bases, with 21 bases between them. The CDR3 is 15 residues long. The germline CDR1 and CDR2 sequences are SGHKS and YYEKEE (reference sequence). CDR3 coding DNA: TGTGCCAGCAGGTGGGCGGGGGGCAGGACTACTGGCTACACCTTC. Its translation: CASRWAGGRTTGYTF. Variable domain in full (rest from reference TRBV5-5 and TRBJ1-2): DAGVTQSPTHLIKTRGQQVTLRCSPISGHKSVSWYQQVLGQGPQFIFQYYEKEERGRGNFPDRFSARQFPNYSSELNVNALLLGDSALYLCASRWAGGRTTGYTFGSGTRLTVV.

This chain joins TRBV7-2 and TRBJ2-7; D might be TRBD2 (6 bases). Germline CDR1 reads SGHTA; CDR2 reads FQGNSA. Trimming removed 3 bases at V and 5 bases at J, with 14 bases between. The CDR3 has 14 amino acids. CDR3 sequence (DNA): TGTGCCAGCAGCTTTGTGGGAGGTCCCCACGAGCAGTACTTC. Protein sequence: CASSFVGGPHEQYF.

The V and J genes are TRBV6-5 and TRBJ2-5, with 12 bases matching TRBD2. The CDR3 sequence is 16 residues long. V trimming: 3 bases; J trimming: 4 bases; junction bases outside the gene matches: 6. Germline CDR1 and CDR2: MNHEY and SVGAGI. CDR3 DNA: TGTGCCAGCAGTTATTTGACTAGCGGGGGTGCAGAGACCCAGTACTTC. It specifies CASSYLTSGGAETQYF.

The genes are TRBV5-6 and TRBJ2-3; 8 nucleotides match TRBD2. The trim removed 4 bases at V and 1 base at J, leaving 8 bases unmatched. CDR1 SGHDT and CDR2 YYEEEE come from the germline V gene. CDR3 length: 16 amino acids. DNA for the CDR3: TGTGCCAGCAGCCAACGGACTAGCAGCCGCACAGATACGCAGTATTTT. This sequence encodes CASSQRTSSRTDTQYF. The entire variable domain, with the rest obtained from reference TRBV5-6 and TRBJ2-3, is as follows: DAGVTQSPTHLIKTRGQQVTLRCSPKSGHDTVSWYQQALGQGPQFIFQYYEEEERQRGNFPDRFSGHQFPNYSSELNVNALLLGDSALYLCASSQRTSSRTDTQYFGPGTRLTVL.

CDR3 DNA sequence: TGTGCCAGCAGCCAGCACGGACAGATTAGCACAGATACGCAGTATTTT. This sequence encodes CASSQHGQISTDTQYF. The chain couples TRBV4-2 to TRBJ2-3; TRBD1 is a possible D gene (6 bases). Trimming removed 3 bases from V and 0 bases from J, with 13 bases in between. The CDR3 loop spans 16 amino acids. CDR1 and CDR2 (germline): LGHNA, YNFKEQ.

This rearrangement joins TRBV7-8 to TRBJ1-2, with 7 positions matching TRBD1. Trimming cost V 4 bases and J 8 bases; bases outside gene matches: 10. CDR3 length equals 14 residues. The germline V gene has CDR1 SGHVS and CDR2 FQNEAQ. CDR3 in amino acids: CASSSGTGVWGYTF. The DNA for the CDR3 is TGTGCCAGCAGCTCCGGTACAGGGGTCTGGGGCTACACCTTC.

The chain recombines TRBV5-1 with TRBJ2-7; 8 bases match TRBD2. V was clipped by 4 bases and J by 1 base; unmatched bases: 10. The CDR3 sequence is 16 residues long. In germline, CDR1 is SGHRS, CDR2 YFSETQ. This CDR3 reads CASSPTGSGVSYEQYF. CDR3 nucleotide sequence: TGCGCCAGCAGCCCGACGGGTAGCGGGGTTTCCTACGAGCAGTACTTC.

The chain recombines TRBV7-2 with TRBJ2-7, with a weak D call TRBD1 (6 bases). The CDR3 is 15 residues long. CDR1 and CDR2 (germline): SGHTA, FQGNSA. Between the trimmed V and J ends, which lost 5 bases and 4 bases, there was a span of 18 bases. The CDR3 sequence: CASSTSRGTTYEQYF. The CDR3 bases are TGTGCCAGCAGCACCTCGAGAGGGACAACGTACGAGCAGTACTTC.

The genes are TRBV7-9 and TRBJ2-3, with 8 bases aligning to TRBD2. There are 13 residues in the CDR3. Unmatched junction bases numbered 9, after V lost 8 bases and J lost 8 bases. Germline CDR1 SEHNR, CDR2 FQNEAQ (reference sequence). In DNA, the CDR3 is TGTGCCAGCGGCCAGCGGGAGTATGGTACGCAGTATTTT. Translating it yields CASGQREYGTQYF. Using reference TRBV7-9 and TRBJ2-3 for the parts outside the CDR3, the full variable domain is DTGVSQNPRHKITKRGQNVTFRCDPISEHNRLYWYRQTLGQGPEFLTYFQNEAQLEKSRLLSDRFSAERPKGSFSTLEIQRTEQGDSAMYLCASGQREYGTQYFGPGTRLTVL.

The CDR3 nucleotides read TGTGCCAGCAGTTATTTCGCAGACAATGAGCAGTTCTTC. Encoded protein: CASSYFADNEQFF. The chain combines TRBV6-5 with TRBJ2-1; D unclear. Per the germline V gene, CDR1 is MNHEY and CDR2 is SVGAGI. V gave up 3 bases and J gave up 5 bases, with 8 bases separating them. The CDR3 is made up of 13 amino acids.

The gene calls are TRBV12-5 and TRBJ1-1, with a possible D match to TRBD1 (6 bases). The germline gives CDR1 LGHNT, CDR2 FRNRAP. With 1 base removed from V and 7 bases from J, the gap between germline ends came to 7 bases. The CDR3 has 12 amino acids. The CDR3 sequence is CASGLGTVEAFF. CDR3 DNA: TGTGCTAGTGGTTTGGGGACAGTTGAAGCTTTCTTT.

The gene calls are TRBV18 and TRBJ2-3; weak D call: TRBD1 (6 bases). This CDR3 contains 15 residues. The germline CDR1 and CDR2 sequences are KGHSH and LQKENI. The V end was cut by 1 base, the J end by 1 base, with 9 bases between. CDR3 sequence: CASSPQAGGTDTQYF. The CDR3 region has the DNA TGTGCCAGCTCACCACAGGCAGGGGGCACAGATACGCAGTATTTT.

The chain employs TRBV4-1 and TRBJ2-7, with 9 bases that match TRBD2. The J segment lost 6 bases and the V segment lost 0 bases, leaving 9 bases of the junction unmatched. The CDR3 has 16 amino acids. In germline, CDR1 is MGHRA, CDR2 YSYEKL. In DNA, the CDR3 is TGCGCCAGCAGCCAAGATCGGTCCGCTAGCGGGACCGAGCAGTACTTC. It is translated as CASSQDRSASGTEQYF.

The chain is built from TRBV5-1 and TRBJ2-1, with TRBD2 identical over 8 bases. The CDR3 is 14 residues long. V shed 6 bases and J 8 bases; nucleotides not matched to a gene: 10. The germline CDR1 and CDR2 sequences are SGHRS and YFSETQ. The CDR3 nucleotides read TGCGCCAGCAAGTCCCAAGCGGGGGCGGATGAGCAGTTCTTC. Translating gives CASKSQAGADEQFF.

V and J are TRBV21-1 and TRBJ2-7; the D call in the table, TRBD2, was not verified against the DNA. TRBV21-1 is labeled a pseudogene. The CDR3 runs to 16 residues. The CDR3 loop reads CASSRMYRAGVHEQYV. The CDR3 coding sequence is TGTGCCAGCAGCAGGATGTATCGGGCGGGAGTACATGAGCAGTACGTC.

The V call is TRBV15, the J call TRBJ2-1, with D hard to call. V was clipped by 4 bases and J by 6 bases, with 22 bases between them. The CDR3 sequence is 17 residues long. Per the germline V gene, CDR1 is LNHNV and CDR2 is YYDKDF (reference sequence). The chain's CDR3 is CATSIDGPWASRNEQFF. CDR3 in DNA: TGTGCCACCAGCATAGACGGTCCGTGGGCCAGCCGCAATGAGCAGTTCTTC.

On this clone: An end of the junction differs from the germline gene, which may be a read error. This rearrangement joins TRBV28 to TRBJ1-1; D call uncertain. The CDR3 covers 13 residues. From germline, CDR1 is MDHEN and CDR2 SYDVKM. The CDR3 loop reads CASIRDRSNSATF. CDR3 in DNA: TGTGCCAGCATTCGGGATCGCTCGAATTCAGCGACTTTT.

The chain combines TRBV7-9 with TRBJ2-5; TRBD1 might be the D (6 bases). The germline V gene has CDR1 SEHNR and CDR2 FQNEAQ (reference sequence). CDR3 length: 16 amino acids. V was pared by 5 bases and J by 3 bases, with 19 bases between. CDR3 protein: CASSPPLHREKETQYF. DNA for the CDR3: TGTGCCAGCAGCCCCCCTTTGCACAGGGAGAAAGAGACCCAGTACTTC.